This record covers a single T cell receptor beta chain. V dropped 3 bases and J dropped 7; count of bases not matched to a gene: 7. The CDR3 loop spans 16 amino acids. CDR1 is KGHSH, CDR2 LQKENI, per germline. The data stem from a study of T cell changes during pregnancy in multiple sclerosis. Here immunoSEQ multiplex PCR was the method, and the copy in TCRdb shows in-frame clones only, minus some. The table lists under 55,000 clones, roughly nine tenths of them singletons. Sample: CD4+ T cells from peripheral blood mononuclear cells, taken before pregnancy. V usage is TRBV18 and J usage is TRBJ2-7, with 15 positions matching TRBD2. This sequence was found in a female donor with multiple sclerosis, enrolled in a pregnancy study. The DNA for the CDR3 is TGTGCCAGCTCACCGTCGGGACTAGCGGGAGGCAGGGAGCAGTACTTC. Encoded protein: CASSPSGLAGGREQYF.